This record covers a single T cell receptor beta chain. Antigen: not known. The source of the sample is a study of T cells in Graves' hyperthyroidism and ophthalmopathy. The CDR3 length is 15 residues. Deletions cut 1 base from V and 5 bases from J, with 15 bases between. Germline CDR1 SGHDN, CDR2 FVKESK. Study-wide findings and caveats: The model forecast ophthalmopathy, anticipating it by a median approximately 6.1 months before onset. A 13 V-J model separated ophthalmopathy from stable hyperthyroidism. The blood repertoire included most of the expanded thyroid clonotypes above 0.001.

From RNA transcripts, TCR beta CDR3 regions were amplified. TCR CDR3 regions were first amplified by RT-PCR with HTBI primers. TCRdb processed the multiplex PCR reads anew with MiXCR; each CDR3 protein has one entry. The sample lists 660,000 or so distinct CDR3 sequences, around 21% seen once, with around a third in the top ten. This receptor was obtained from a man younger than 40 with Graves' ophthalmopathy. V is TRBV14 and J is TRBJ2-7; no clear D. Sequencing was done on a sample of blood. The CDR3 sequence: CASSQGFGRANEQYF. In DNA form, the CDR3 reads TGTGCCAGCAGCCAAGGATTCGGCAGAGCCAACGAGCAGTACTTC.